This T cell receptor (beta chain) was recovered during a study of T cell changes during pregnancy in multiple sclerosis. The data were produced by immunoSEQ multiplex PCR, yet TCRdb's version contains in-frame clones alone and is incomplete. The sample lists around 12,000 clones; approximately 90% were seen once. The CDR3 is made up of 13 amino acids. Germline CDR1 SEHNR, CDR2 FQNEAQ (reference sequence). V was shortened by 5 bases and J by 1 base, with 8 bases between the two germline ends. Specimen: CD8+ T cells from peripheral blood mononuclear cells, collected in the second trimester of pregnancy. The chain links TRBV7-9 to TRBJ1-2, with a possible D match to TRBD1 (6 bases). The receptor was isolated from a female donor in good health, enrolled as a control in a pregnancy study. CDR3 sequence (DNA): TGTGCCAGCAGCGGGGACAATAACTATGGCTACACCTTC. Translating it yields CASSGDNNYGYTF.